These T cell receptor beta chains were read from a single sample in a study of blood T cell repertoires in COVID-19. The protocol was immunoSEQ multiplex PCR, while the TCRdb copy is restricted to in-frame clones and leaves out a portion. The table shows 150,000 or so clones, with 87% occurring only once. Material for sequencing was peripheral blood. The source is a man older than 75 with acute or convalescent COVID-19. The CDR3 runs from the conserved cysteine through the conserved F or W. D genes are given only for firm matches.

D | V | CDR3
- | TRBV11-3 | CASSLGAISYNEQFF
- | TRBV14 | CASSPTLGQNTEAFF
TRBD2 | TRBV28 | CASSLWGGGLTGELFF
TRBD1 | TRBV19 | CASSAQTGDGSPLHF
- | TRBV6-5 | CASRRGMNTEAFF
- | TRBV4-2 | CASSHPDRLNTEAFF
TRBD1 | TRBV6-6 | CASSYSTGDTEAFF
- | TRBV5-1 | CASSLDPLDGQPQHF
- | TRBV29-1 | CSVETGWAFF
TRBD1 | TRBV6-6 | CASRKSGTGNEKLFF
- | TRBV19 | CASSIALTRMNTEAFF
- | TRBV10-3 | CAITPGAGNTIYF
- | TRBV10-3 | CAISEPGPSRGSYTF